This TCR beta chain was identified during a study of tumor-infiltrating lymphocytes in localized non-small cell lung cancer. TCRdb keeps only in-frame clones here, not all; method: immunoSEQ multiplex PCR. The table includes approximately 12,000 clones, about 72% detected once. As to this clone: The target antigen is unknown.

The germline V gene has CDR1 MDHEN and CDR2 SYDVKM. The CDR3 contains 16 residues. V lost 2 bases and J 0 bases, leaving 14 bases between the germline ends. Points from the study as a whole: Each assay used a separate piece of the same tissue. Higher tumor T cell infiltration than in uninvolved lung was supported by TCRbeta sequencing.

Sequences were obtained from uninvolved lung tissue not adjacent to the tumor. The V call is TRBV28, the J call TRBJ2-7; TRBD2 is a possible D gene (5 bases). The receptor comes from a human donor with non-small cell lung cancer. The CDR3 spells CASSLMGGPSSYEQYF. In DNA form, the CDR3 reads TGTGCCAGCAGTTTAATGGGCGGGCCAAGCTCCTACGAGCAGTACTTC. The full variable domain, with the rest looked up from reference TRBV28 and TRBJ2-7, is DVKVTQSSRYLVKRTGEKVFLECVQDMDHENMFWYRQDPGLGLRLIYFSYDVKMKEKGDIPEGYSVSREKKERFSLILESASTNQTSMYLCASSLMGGPSSYEQYFGPGTRLTVT.